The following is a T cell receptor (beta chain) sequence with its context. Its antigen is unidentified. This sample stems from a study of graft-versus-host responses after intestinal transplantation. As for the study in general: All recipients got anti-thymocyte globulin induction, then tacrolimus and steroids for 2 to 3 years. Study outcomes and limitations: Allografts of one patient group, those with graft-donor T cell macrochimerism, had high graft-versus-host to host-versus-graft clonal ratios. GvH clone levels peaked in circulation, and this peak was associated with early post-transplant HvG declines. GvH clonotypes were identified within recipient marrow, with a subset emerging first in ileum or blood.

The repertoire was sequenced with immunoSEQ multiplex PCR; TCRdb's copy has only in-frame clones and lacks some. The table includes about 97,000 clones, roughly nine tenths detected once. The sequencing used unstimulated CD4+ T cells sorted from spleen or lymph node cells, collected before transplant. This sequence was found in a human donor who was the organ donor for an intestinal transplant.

The CDR3: CASSYGGNQPQHF. The CDR3 bases are TGCGCCAGCAGCTACGGGGGTAATCAGCCCCAGCATTTT. The chain links TRBV5-1 to TRBJ1-5; maybe TRBD1 (5 bases). This CDR3 contains 13 residues. The V end lost 3 bases, the J end lost 4 bases, and 8 bases lay between the germline ends. Germline assignment: CDR1 SGHRS and CDR2 YFSETQ.